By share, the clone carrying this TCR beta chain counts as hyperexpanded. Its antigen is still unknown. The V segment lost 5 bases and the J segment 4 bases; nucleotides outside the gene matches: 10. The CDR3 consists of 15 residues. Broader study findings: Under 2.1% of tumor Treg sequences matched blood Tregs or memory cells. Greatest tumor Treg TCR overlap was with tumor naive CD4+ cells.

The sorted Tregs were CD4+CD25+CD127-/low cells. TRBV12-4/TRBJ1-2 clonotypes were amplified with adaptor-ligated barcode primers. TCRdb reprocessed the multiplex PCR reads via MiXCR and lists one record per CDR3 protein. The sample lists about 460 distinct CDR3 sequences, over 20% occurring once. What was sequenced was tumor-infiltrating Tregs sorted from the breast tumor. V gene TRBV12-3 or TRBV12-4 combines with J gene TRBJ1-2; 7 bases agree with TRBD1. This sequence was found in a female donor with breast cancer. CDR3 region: CASSPREGTVYGYTF. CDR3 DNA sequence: TGTGCCAGCAGTCCCCGTGAGGGGACAGTCTATGGCTACACCTTC.